This T cell receptor (beta chain) came from a study of T cell responses to AZD1222 COVID-19 vaccine. The V end lost 3 bases, the J end lost 8 bases, and 13 bases lay between the germline ends. The germline V gene has CDR1 MDHEN and CDR2 SYDVKM. The CDR3 spans 13 residues. Sequencing was performed with immunoSEQ multiplex PCR; in TCRdb, only in-frame clones are kept and a portion is missing. The repertoire has more than 95,000 clones, around nine tenths of them found once; the top ten carry about 7.1%. The rearrangement links TRBV28 to TRBJ1-2, with no clear D. This clonotype was obtained from an adult who received the AZD1222 COVID-19 vaccine. The specimen was peripheral blood, collected 28 days after the second AZD1222 dose. The CDR3 loop is CASSFRATEGYTF. CDR3 coding DNA: TGTGCCAGCAGTTTTAGAGCAACCGAAGGCTACACCTTC.